This T cell receptor beta chain was sequenced for a study of shared clonotypes between healthy human individuals. Every subset had its genomic DNA shared out evenly among several immunoSEQ plates. The method was immunoSEQ multiplex PCR; TCRdb's version includes in-frame clones alone and lacks a portion of them. The sample contains 560,000 or so clones, approximately 96% of which appear only once. Broader study findings: The sharing of 5% to 6.5% of naive CD4 clonotypes was seen across a few donors.

The naive CD8 population came from CD45RO-negative cells selected for CCR7, without terminally differentiated effector memory CD45RA+ cells. The CDR3 runs 18 residues. Germline CDR1 and CDR2: MGHRA and YSYEKL. V dropped 3 bases and J dropped 0 bases, with 20 bases sitting between them. This clone was observed a single time. No antigen is known for it. This sequence joins TRBV4-1 and TRBJ2-5; D uncertain. This receptor was taken from a woman aged 25 to 39 in good health. The sample taken for sequencing was naive CD8+ T cells sorted from blood. In nucleotides, the CDR3 is TGCGCCAGCAGCCACCCGCCGTTTGCTAGAGAGTACCAAGAGACCCAGTACTTC. Its translation is CASSHPPFAREYQETQYF.